Presented here are 24 T cell receptor beta chains from one specimen sequenced in a study of blood T cell repertoires in COVID-19. Only in-frame clones appear in the TCRdb table, and some are missing; sequencing was by immunoSEQ multiplex PCR. The table includes about 80,000 clones, roughly nine tenths detected once. What was sequenced was peripheral blood. These receptors were taken from a woman between 45 and 65 years old in a cohort sampled during active COVID-19.

The V gene is TRBV11-2, the J gene TRBJ2-1; 8 nucleotides agree with TRBD2. Per germline, CDR1 SGHAT and CDR2 FQNNGV. This CDR3 has 17 amino acids. The V segment lost 1 base and the J segment 1 base; nucleotides outside the gene matches: 6. The CDR3 DNA reads TGTGCCAGCAGCTTAGTCGTTAGCGGGGATTCCTACAATGAGCAGTTCTTC. The encoded protein is CASSLVVSGDSYNEQFF.

This CDR3 is CASSLQGANEKLFF. The DNA for the CDR3 is TGTGCCAGCAGCTTACAGGGGGCTAATGAAAAACTGTTTTTT. The V call is TRBV5-4, the J call TRBJ1-4; 8 nucleotides align to TRBD1. Germline V gene data show CDR1 as SGHNT and CDR2 as YYREEE (reference sequence). This CDR3 is built from 14 residues. V gave up 2 bases and J gave up 3 bases; unmatched junction bases: 0.

This clone was detected only a few times. V usage is TRBV28 and J usage is TRBJ2-1, with D uncertain. Germline lookup yields CDR1 MDHEN and CDR2 SYDVKM. V lost 1 base and J 7 bases, leaving 11 bases between the germline ends. This CDR3 spans 14 amino acids. The CDR3 region has the DNA TGTGCCAGCAGTTTATCCACCTACCTTAATGAGCAGTTCTTC. It is translated as CASSLSTYLNEQFF.

The gene calls are TRBV5-5 and TRBJ1-2; maybe TRBD1 (6 bases). The germline V and J ends were trimmed by 0 bases and 5 bases, with 11 bases remaining between them. The CDR3 runs 14 residues. Germline values: CDR1 SGHKS, CDR2 YYEKEE (reference sequence). As DNA, the CDR3 is TGTGCCAGCAGCTTGGAGATGCAGGGGTATGGCTACACCTTC. This translates into CASSLEMQGYGYTF.

This clone was seen only once. V usage is TRBV15 and J usage is TRBJ1-1; 7 bases map to TRBD1. The CDR3 runs 13 residues. V trimming: 3 bases; J trimming: 10 bases; junction bases outside the gene matches: 8. From germline, CDR1 is LNHNV and CDR2 YYDKDF (reference sequence). CDR3 residues: CATSSRRQGAAFF. The DNA of the CDR3 is TGTGCCACCAGCAGCCGGAGACAGGGAGCAGCTTTCTTT.

V is TRBV6-1 and J is TRBJ1-2; the D is unclear. This CDR3 has 14 residues. Trimming stripped 0 bases from V and 2 bases from J, with 7 bases between. Germline V gives CDR1 MNHNS, CDR2 SASEGT. In DNA form, the CDR3 reads TGTGCCAGCAGTGAAGCGTGGGAGAACTATGGCTACACCTTC. Encoded protein: CASSEAWENYGYTF.

The J gene is TRBJ2-1, the V gene TRBV24-1; a possible D gene is TRBD2 (5 bases). CDR3 length: 13 amino acids. With 5 bases removed from V and 1 base from J, the gap between germline ends came to 5 bases. Germline lookup yields CDR1 KGHDR and CDR2 SFDVKD. CDR3 region: CATSGGSYNEQFF. The DNA for the CDR3 is TGTGCCACCAGTGGCGGGTCCTACAATGAGCAGTTCTTC.

This chain joins TRBV4-1 and TRBJ2-2; 11 bases align to TRBD2. With V trimmed by 1 base and J by 7 bases, 11 bases remained unmatched. In germline, CDR1 is MGHRA, CDR2 YSYEKL. CDR3 size: 18 residues. CDR3 residues: CASSQVLLAGVEVGELFF. CDR3 nucleotides: TGCGCCAGCAGCCAAGTGTTACTAGCGGGAGTAGAGGTCGGGGAGCTGTTTTTT.

This clone was counted a single time. The V gene is TRBV12-3 or TRBV12-4, the J gene TRBJ2-5, with 7 bases that match TRBD2. Losses at the gene ends were 7 bases for V and 4 bases for J; bases not matched to a gene: 6. CDR3 length: 13 amino acids. The CDR3 loop reads CASTGLGGETQYF. Here the CDR3 DNA reads TGTGCCAGCACCGGACTAGGTGGAGAGACCCAGTACTTC.

The chain uses TRBV27 and TRBJ2-7, with 7 positions matching TRBD1. This CDR3 has 13 amino acids. CDR1 MNHEY and CDR2 SMNVEV come from the germline V gene (reference sequence). J gave up 2 bases and V 10 bases, and 8 bases lay outside the gene matches. The CDR3 spells CATTTGTAYEQYF. As DNA, the CDR3 is TGTGCCACCACGACCGGGACAGCCTACGAGCAGTACTTC.

The count of this clone is one. The chain carries TRBV6-6 and TRBJ1-1; 8 bases match TRBD1. Per germline, CDR1 MNHNY and CDR2 SVGAGI (reference sequence). CDR3 length: 13 amino acids. V was clipped by 7 bases and J by 1 base; unmatched bases: 2. CDR3 in amino acids: CASTGTGNTEAFF. The CDR3 coding sequence is TGTGCCAGCACCGGGACAGGGAACACTGAAGCTTTCTTT.

This chain connects TRBV12-3 or TRBV12-4 to TRBJ2-7; a weak D match, TRBD1 (6 bases). The CDR3 sequence is 13 residues long. Trimming took 6 bases from V and 4 from J, leaving 13 bases between them. CDR3 DNA sequence: TGTGCCAGCAGCCCAGGGGTAGGGTACGAGCAGTACTTC. Translation gives CASSPGVGYEQYF.

This rearrangement joins TRBV19 to TRBJ1-5; D gene ambiguous. Germline loops: CDR1 LNHDA, CDR2 SQIVND (reference sequence). Trimming cost V 3 bases and J 0 bases, with 9 bases left between them. This CDR3 is built from 15 residues. CDR3 sequence reads: CASSIAEYSNQPQHF. The CDR3 bases are TGTGCCAGTAGTATCGCAGAATATAGCAATCAGCCCCAGCATTTT.

The chain couples TRBV28 to TRBJ2-7, with a possible D match to TRBD1 (5 bases). CDR3 length: 13 residues. Germline CDR1 reads MDHEN; CDR2 reads SYDVKM. V was trimmed by 5 bases and J by 12 bases, leaving 20 bases between them. The CDR3 nucleotides read TGTGCCAGCAGTGCACTCCAGGGAATAGATTGGTACTTC. Protein sequence: CASSALQGIDWYF.

V usage is TRBV7-8 and J usage is TRBJ2-3; TRBD1 matches at 7 bases. Germline CDR1 is SGHVS and CDR2 is FQNEAQ. The trim removed 5 bases at V and 5 bases at J, leaving 4 bases unmatched. The CDR3 is made up of 13 amino acids. This chain's CDR3 is CASSRDSQDTQYF. DNA of the CDR3: TGTGCCAGCAGCCGGGACAGCCAAGATACGCAGTATTTT. The full variable domain, completed using reference TRBV7-8 and TRBJ2-3, is GAGVSQSPRYKVAKRGQDVALRCDPISGHVSLFWYQQALGQGPEFLTYFQNEAQLDKSGLPSDRFFAERPEGSVSTLKIQRTQQEDSAVYLCASSRDSQDTQYFGPGTRLTVL.

The rearrangement uses TRBV28 and TRBJ1-1; D may be TRBD1 (6 bases). The CDR3 has 13 amino acids. Germline V gene sequence: CDR1 MDHEN, CDR2 SYDVKM. V was pared by 7 bases and J by 9 bases, with 18 bases between. CDR3: CASTIPPGQKAFF. As DNA, the CDR3 is TGTGCCAGCACCATCCCGCCGGGACAAAAAGCTTTCTTT.

The V call is TRBV29-1, the J call TRBJ1-2; weak D call: TRBD1 (5 bases). CDR1 is SQVTM and CDR2 is ANQGSEA in the germline V gene. This CDR3 is built from 14 residues. Trimming took off 4 bases at V and 8 bases at J, with 20 bases between the two ends. CDR3 loop: CSVAWDFLHGGYTF. The CDR3 region has the DNA TGCAGCGTTGCGTGGGACTTCCTTCATGGGGGCTACACCTTC. The complete variable domain, with remaining parts taken from reference TRBV29-1 and TRBJ1-2, reads SAVISQKPSRDICQRGTSLTIQCQVDSQVTMMFWYRQQPGQSLTLIATANQGSEATYESGFVIDKFPISRPNLTFSTLTVSNMSPEDSSIYLCSVAWDFLHGGYTFGSGTRLTVV.

The gene calls are TRBV4-2 and TRBJ2-2, with a possible D match to TRBD2 (5 bases). Germline V CDR1 and CDR2: LGHNA, YNFKEQ. This CDR3 is built from 15 residues. V was clipped by 0 bases and J by 5 bases, with 10 bases between them. CDR3 nucleotides: TGTGCCAGCAGCCAAGACACTTCGGGGACCGGGGAGCTGTTTTTT. Its translation: CASSQDTSGTGELFF.

V gene TRBV11-2 combines with J gene TRBJ1-3; no firm D call. V was cut by 1 base and J by 7 bases, with 5 bases left in between. The CDR3 spans 12 residues. Germline V gives CDR1 SGHAT, CDR2 FQNNGV. The CDR3 DNA reads as TGTGCCAGCAGCTTAGCGCGTAACACCATATATTTT. Protein sequence: CASSLARNTIYF.

J is TRBJ2-3 and V is TRBV18; no clear D gene. CDR1 and CDR2 from the germline V gene are KGHSH and LQKENI. Trimming cost V 8 bases and J 3 bases, with 12 bases left between them. The CDR3 is made up of 13 amino acids. The CDR3 nucleotides are TGTGCCAGCCAAGAGTCGCTTACAGATACGCAGTATTTT. Translated: CASQESLTDTQYF.

The CDR3 DNA reads as TGTGCCAGCAGCCGGACTAGCGGGAGATACGAGCAGTACTTC. Protein product: CASSRTSGRYEQYF. The chain employs TRBV7-3 and TRBJ2-7; 13 bases are shared with TRBD2. Germline CDR1 SGHTA, CDR2 FQGTGA. The CDR3 length is 14 residues. Trimming at V came to 5 bases and at J to 4 bases, leaving 2 bases not matched to a gene.

CDR3 region: CASSVVGLAGGTDTQYF. The DNA for the CDR3 is TGTGCCAGCAGCGTAGTGGGACTAGCGGGGGGCACAGATACGCAGTATTTT. The chain recombines TRBV9 with TRBJ2-3, with 14 bases matching TRBD2. The junction had 1 base not matched to a gene; V was cut back by 0 bases and J by 1 base. Germline loops: CDR1 SGDLS, CDR2 YYNGEE. The length of the CDR3 is 17 residues. Filled out from reference TRBV9 and TRBJ2-3, the complete variable domain reads DSGVTQTPKHLITATGQRVTLRCSPRSGDLSVYWYQQSLDQGLQFLIQYYNGEERAKGNILERFSAQQFPDLHSELNLSSLELGDSALYFCASSVVGLAGGTDTQYFGPGTRLTVL.

The chain's CDR3 is CACNRGFGNTIYF. In nucleotides, the CDR3 is TGTGCCTGCAACAGGGGCTTTGGAAACACCATATATTTT. V and J are TRBV12-3 or TRBV12-4 and TRBJ1-3; TRBD1 agrees at 7 bases. The V segment lost 11 bases and the J segment 3 bases; nucleotides outside the gene matches: 7. This CDR3 comprises 13 residues.

The V gene is TRBV2, the J gene TRBJ1-2; a weak D match, TRBD1 (6 bases). CDR3 size: 17 residues. The germline V gene has CDR1 SNHLY and CDR2 FYNNEI. Trimming left V 6 bases short and J 0 bases short, with 20 bases between. CDR3 residues: CASSLRGGGPTNYGYTF. The CDR3, as DNA: TGTGCCAGCAGCCTACGAGGGGGGGGACCAACTAACTATGGCTACACCTTC.